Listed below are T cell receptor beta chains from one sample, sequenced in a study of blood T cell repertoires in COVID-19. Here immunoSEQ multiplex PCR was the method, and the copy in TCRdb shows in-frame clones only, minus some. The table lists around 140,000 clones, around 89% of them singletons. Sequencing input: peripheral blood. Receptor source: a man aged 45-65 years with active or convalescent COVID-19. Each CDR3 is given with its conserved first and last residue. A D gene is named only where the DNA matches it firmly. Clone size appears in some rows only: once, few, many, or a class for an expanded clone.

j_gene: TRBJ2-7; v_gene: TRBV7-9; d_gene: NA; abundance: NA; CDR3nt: TGTGCCAGCAGCCCGCGGGTAGGGTTTTACGAGCAGTACTTC; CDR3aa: CASSPRVGFYEQYF
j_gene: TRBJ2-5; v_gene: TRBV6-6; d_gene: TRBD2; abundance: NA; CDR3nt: TGTGCCAGCAGTTGGCGGGGGGGGGCCAGAGAGACCCAGTACTTC; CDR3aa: CASSWRGGARETQYF
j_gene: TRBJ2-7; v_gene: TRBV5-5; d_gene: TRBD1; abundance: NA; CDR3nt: TGTGCCAGCAGCCGAAGACAGGGGAGCTCCTACGAGCAGTACTTC; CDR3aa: CASSRRQGSSYEQYF
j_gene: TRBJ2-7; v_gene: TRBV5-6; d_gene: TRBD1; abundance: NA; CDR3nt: TGTGCCAGCAGCCGGTGGGGGACAGGGTCTCGAGAGCAGTACTTC; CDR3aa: CASSRWGTGSREQYF
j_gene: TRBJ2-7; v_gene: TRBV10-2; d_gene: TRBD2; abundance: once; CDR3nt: TGCGCCAGCAGTGAACTAGCGGGTAGCTCCTACGAGCAGTACTTC; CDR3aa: CASSELAGSSYEQYF
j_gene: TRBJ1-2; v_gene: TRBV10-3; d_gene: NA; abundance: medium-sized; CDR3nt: TGTGCCATCAGAAAGGCGGGACCTTTTCCAAACTATGGCTACACCTTC; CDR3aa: CAIRKAGPFPNYGYTF
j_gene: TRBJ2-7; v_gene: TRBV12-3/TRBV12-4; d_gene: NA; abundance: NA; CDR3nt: TGTGCCAGCAGTTTGTTGGGGCTTTACGAGCAGTACTTC; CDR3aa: CASSLLGLYEQYF
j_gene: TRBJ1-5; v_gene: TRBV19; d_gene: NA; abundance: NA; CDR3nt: TGTGCCAGTAGTATGTGGCGGCAGAATCAGCCCCAGCATTTT; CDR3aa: CASSMWRQNQPQHF
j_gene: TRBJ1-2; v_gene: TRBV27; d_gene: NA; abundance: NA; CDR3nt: TGTGCCAGCAGTTTAAGTTCCGGGGATGGCTACACCTTC; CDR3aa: CASSLSSGDGYTF
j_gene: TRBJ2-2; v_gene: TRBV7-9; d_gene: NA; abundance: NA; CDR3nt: TGTGCCAGCAACTTGGCACAGGGTGGGACCGGGGAGCTGTTTTTT; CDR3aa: CASNLAQGGTGELFF
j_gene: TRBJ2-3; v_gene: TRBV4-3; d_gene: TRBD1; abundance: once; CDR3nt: TGCGCCAGCAGCCAAGAGACAGGGACAGATACGCAGTATTTT; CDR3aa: CASSQETGTDTQYF
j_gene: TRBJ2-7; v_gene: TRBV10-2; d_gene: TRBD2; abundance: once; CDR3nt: TGCGCCAGCGGACTAGCGGGCTACGAGCAGTACTTC; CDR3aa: CASGLAGYEQYF
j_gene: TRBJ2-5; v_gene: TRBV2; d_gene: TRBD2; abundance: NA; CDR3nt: TGTGCCAGCAATGGGGATGCGGGGGACGGGGAGACCCAGTACTTC; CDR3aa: CASNGDAGDGETQYF
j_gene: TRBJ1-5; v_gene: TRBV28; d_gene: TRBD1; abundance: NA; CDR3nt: TGTGCCAGCAGGGATCCGGGACAGGGGCGTCAGCCCCAGCATTTT; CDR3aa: CASRDPGQGRQPQHF
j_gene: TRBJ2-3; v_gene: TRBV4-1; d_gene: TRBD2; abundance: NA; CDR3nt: TGCGCCAGCAGCCGGACTAGCGGGGCCGCAGATACGCAGTATTTT; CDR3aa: CASSRTSGAADTQYF
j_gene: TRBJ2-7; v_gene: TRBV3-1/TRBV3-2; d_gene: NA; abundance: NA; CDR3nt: TGTGCCAGCAGCTCCTTCGCAGGCTACGAGCAGTACTTC; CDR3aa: CASSSFAGYEQYF
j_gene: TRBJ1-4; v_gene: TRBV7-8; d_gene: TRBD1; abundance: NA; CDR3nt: TGTGCCAGCAGCCCAGGACAGGGGCAGGCACATGAAAAACTGTTTTTT; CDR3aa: CASSPGQGQAHEKLFF
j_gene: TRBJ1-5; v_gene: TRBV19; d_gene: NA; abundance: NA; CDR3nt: TGTGCCAGTAGAGAGTGGGCAGCAAATCAGCCCCAGCATTTT; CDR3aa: CASREWAANQPQHF
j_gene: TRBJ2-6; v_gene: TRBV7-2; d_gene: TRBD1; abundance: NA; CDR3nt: TGTGCCAGCAGCCCTGGGACAGTCCCTGGGGCCAACGTCCTGACTTTC; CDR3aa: CASSPGTVPGANVLTF
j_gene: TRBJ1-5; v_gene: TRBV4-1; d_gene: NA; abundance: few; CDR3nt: TGCGCCAGCAGCCAAGAGTGGAGGGGCTCTCAGCCCCAGCATTTT; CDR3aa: CASSQEWRGSQPQHF
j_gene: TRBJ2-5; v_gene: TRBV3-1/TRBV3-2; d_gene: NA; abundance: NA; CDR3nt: TGTGCCAGCAGCGCCCCTAGCTTCCAAGAGACCCAGTACTTC; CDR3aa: CASSAPSFQETQYF
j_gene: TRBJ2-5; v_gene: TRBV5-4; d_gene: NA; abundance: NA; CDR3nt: TGTGCCAGCAGCTTGGTGGGAGTCCAAGAGACCCAGTACTTC; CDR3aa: CASSLVGVQETQYF
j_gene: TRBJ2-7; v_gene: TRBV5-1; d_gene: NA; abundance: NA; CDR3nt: TGCGCCAGCAGCAGGAGAGGGCAAGAGGACGAGCAGTACTTC; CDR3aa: CASSRRGQEDEQYF
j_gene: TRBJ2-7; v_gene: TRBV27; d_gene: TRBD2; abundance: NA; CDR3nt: TGTGCCAGCAGAACCCTAGCGGGAGGAACCGTTTCCCACGAGCAGTACTTC; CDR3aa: CASRTLAGGTVSHEQYF
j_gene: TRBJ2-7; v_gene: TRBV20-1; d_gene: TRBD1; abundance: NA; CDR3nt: TGCAGTGCCGGACAGGCCTACGAGCAGTACTTC; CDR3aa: CSAGQAYEQYF
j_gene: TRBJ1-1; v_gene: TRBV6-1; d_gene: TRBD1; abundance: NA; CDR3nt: TGTGCCAGCAGTGAGGGACAGGCCGTACCGTATGAAGCTTTCTTT; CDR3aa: CASSEGQAVPYEAFF
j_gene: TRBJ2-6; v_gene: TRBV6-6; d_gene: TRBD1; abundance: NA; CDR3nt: TGTGCCAGCAGCGGACAGGGGGAAAATGGGGCCAACGTCCTGACTTTC; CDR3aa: CASSGQGENGANVLTF
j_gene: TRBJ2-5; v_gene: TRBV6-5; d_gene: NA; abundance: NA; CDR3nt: TGTGCCAGCAGGGACATCCAAGAGACCCAGTACTTC; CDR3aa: CASRDIQETQYF
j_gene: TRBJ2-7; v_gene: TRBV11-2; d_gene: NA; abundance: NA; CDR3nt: TGTGCCAGCAGCTTAGCTAGTCGGTACGAGCAGTACTTC; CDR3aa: CASSLASRYEQYF
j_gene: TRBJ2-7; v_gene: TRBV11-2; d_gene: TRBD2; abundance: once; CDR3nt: TGTGCCAGCAGCTCAAGAGCGGGAGAGAGTTACGAGCAGTACTTC; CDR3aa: CASSSRAGESYEQYF
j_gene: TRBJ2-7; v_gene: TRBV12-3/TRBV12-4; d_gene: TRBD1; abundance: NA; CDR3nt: TGTGCCAGCAGGCCGGGACAGCAAAACGAGCAGTACTTC; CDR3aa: CASRPGQQNEQYF
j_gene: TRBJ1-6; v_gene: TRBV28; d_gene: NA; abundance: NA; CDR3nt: TGTGCCAGCAGTTTATCCGGGTCCTATAATTCACCCCTCCACTTT; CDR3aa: CASSLSGSYNSPLHF
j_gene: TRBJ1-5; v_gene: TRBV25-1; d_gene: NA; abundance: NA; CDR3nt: TGTGCCAGCAGTCAGGGCAATCAGCCCCAGCATTTT; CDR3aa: CASSQGNQPQHF
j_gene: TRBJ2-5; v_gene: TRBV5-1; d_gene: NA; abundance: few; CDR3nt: TGCGCCAGCAGCGCGGCCTTGGCGGGGACCCAGTACTTC; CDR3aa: CASSAALAGTQYF
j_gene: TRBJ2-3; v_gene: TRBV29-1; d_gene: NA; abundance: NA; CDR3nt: TGCAGCGGGAGGGACAGACTCACAGATACGCAGTATTTT; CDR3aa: CSGRDRLTDTQYF
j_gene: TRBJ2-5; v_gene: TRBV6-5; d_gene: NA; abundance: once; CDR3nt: TGTGCCAGCAGTTCGGGAGCTGAGACCCAGTACTTC; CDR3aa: CASSSGAETQYF
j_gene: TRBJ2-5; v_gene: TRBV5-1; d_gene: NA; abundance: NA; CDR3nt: TGCGCCAGCAGCAAGGACAGCCGAGAAGAGACCCAGTACTTC; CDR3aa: CASSKDSREETQYF
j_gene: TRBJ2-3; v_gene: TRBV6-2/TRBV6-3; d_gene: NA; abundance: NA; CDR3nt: TGTGCCAGCAGTAACCCCAGGGGCCGGCTGGTAGATACGCAGTATTTT; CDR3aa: CASSNPRGRLVDTQYF
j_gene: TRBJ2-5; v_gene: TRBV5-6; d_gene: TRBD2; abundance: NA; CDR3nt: TGTGCCAGCAGCTTAGGACTAGCGGGGGGCAACTTCCAAGAGACCCAGTACTTC; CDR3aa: CASSLGLAGGNFQETQYF
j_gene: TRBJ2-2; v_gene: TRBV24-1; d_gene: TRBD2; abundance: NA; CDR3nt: TGTGCCACCAGTGATTTGAGACTAGCGGGAGTGAGCACCGGGGAGCTGTTTTTT; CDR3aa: CATSDLRLAGVSTGELFF
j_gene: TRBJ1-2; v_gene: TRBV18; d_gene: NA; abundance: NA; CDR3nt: TGTGCCAGCTCACCACGGGCAGAATATGGCTACACCTTC; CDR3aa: CASSPRAEYGYTF
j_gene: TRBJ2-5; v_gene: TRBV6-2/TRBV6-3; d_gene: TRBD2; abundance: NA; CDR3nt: TGTGCCAGCAGTCGGCTAGCGGGGGGGCCTGGGGAAGAGACCCAGTACTTC; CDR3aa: CASSRLAGGPGEETQYF
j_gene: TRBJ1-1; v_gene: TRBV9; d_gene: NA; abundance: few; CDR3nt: TGTGCCAGCAGCGTAGGTCGGGGGAACACTGAAGCTTTCTTT; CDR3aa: CASSVGRGNTEAFF
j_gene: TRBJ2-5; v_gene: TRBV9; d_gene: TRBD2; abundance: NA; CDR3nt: TGTGCCAGCAGCCCAAGGACTAGCGGGGCCCCTGGTCTAGAGACCCAGTACTTC; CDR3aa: CASSPRTSGAPGLETQYF
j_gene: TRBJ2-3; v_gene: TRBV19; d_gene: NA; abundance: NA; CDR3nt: TGTGCCAGTAGTATTTCGGTACTAGCCGGGGCTGATACGCAGTATTTT; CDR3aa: CASSISVLAGADTQYF
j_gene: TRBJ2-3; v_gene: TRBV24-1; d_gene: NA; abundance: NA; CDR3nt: TGTGCCACCAGTGGGTCCCCGGGGAGCACAGATACGCAGTATTTT; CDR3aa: CATSGSPGSTDTQYF
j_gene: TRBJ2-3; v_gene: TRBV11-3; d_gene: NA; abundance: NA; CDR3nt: TGTGCCAGCAGCCTCACTACGTCCTTGGCAGATACGCAGTATTTT; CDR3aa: CASSLTTSLADTQYF
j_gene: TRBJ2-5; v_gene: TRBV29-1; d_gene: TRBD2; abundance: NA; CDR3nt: TGCAGCGTTGCCCTACAGGGACTAGCCCTGGAGACCCAGTACTTC; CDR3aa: CSVALQGLALETQYF
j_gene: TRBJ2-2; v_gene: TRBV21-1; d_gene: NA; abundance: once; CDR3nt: TGTGCCAGCAGCAAAGAAGTAGGCCAGGGTCTGTTACCGAACACCGGGGAGCTGTTTTTT; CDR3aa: CASSKEVGQGLLPNTGELFF
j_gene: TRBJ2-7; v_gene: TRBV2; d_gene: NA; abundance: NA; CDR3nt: TGTGCCAGCAGTGGGGGTTATTTGTCAGGGGCGGATGAGCAGTACTTC; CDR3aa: CASSGGYLSGADEQYF
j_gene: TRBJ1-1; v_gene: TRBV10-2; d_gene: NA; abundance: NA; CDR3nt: TGCGCCAGCAGTGTGCGATTGGACACTGAAGCTTTCTTT; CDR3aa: CASSVRLDTEAFF
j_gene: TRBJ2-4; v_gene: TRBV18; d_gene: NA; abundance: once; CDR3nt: TGTGCCAGCTCACCCACAGGGTCCCTCGGAAACATTCAGTACTTC; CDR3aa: CASSPTGSLGNIQYF